A selection of T cell receptor beta chains follows, all from one sample in a study of shared clonotypes between healthy human individuals. This table comes from immunoSEQ multiplex PCR, and its TCRdb copy is limited to in-frame clones, with some not included. The sample lists more than 2,000,000 clones, over 85% occurring once. Sequenced input: naive CD4+ T cells from PBMCs. Receptor source: a man between 18 and 35 years old in good health. Some clones in this sample may be carry-over from other donors' samples. Each CDR3 is given with its conserved first and last residue. A D gene is named only where the DNA matches it firmly. The size of a clone is reported for some rows only, either as once, few or many, or as a class for expanded clones.

d_gene,abundance,j_gene,v_gene,CDR3aa,CDR3nt
TRBD2,.,TRBJ2-1,TRBV6-4,CASSRGRVSDEQFF,TGTGCCAGCTCCCGCGGGAGGGTAAGCGATGAGCAGTTCTTC
.,.,TRBJ1-5,TRBV29-1,CSVEGDRGQPQHF,TGCAGCGTTGAAGGCGACAGAGGTCAGCCCCAGCATTTT
.,.,TRBJ2-2,TRBV28,CASSLAANTGELFF,TGTGCCAGCAGTTTAGCGGCGAACACCGGGGAGCTGTTTTTT
TRBD2,.,TRBJ2-7,TRBV7-9,CASSRTGGRSSYEQYF,TGTGCCAGCAGCCGAACCGGGGGGAGGTCCTCCTACGAGCAGTACTTC
TRBD2,.,TRBJ2-3,TRBV6-1,CASSGLAGVTDTQYF,TGTGCCAGCAGTGGACTAGCGGGAGTCACAGATACGCAGTATTTT
.,.,TRBJ1-3,TRBV19,CASSTVGNTIYF,TGTGCCAGTAGTACCGTTGGAAACACCATATATTTT
TRBD1,.,TRBJ1-5,TRBV27,CASPWLQGRDYSNQPQHF,TGTGCCAGCCCCTGGCTACAGGGGCGGGATTATAGCAATCAGCCCCAGCATTTT
.,.,TRBJ2-7,TRBV28,CASSLGAAYEQYF,TGTGCCAGCAGTTTGGGGGCGGCCTACGAGCAGTACTTC
.,.,TRBJ2-1,TRBV6-5,CASSYSYEGQFF,TGTGCCAGCAGTTACTCCTATGAGGGGCAGTTCTTC
TRBD1,.,TRBJ2-7,TRBV6-6,CASRPLEDRVKQYF,TGTGCCAGCAGACCCCTCGAGGACAGGGTAAAGCAGTACTTC
.,.,TRBJ1-5,TRBV6-6,CASSYREINQPQHF,TGTGCCAGCAGTTACAGGGAGATCAATCAGCCCCAGCATTTT
.,.,TRBJ2-7,TRBV5-4,CASTPEGGSYEQYF,TGTGCCAGCACCCCGGAGGGTGGCTCCTACGAGCAGTACTTC
.,.,TRBJ1-1,TRBV7-9,CASSLQVFVPEAFF,TGTGCCAGCAGCTTACAGGTTTTCGTCCCTGAAGCTTTCTTT
.,.,TRBJ1-3,TRBV10-3,CATLQGTGNTIYF,TGTGCCACCCTCCAGGGGACTGGAAACACCATATATTTT
.,.,TRBJ1-4,TRBV5-1,CASSNHGGEKLFF,TGCGCCAGCAGCAACCACGGAGGGGAAAAACTGTTTTTT
TRBD2,.,TRBJ2-1,TRBV4-2,CASSPTILAGGEQFF,TGTGCCAGCAGCCCAACCATACTAGCGGGAGGTGAGCAGTTCTTC
.,.,TRBJ1-3,TRBV9,CASSVSGAGNTIYF,TGTGCCAGCAGCGTCAGCGGAGCTGGAAACACCATATATTTT
.,.,TRBJ2-5,TRBV7-3,CASSLVEEETQYF,TGTGCCAGCAGCTTAGTAGAGGAAGAGACCCAGTACTTC
.,.,TRBJ2-3,TRBV10-3,CAISETSRSRDTQYF,TGTGCCATCAGTGAGACTAGCAGGTCCCGCGATACGCAGTATTTT
TRBD1,.,TRBJ2-5,TRBV5-1,CASSTRQGPWETQYF,TGCGCCAGCAGCACTCGACAGGGGCCATGGGAGACCCAGTACTTC
TRBD2,.,TRBJ2-1,TRBV25-1,CASRPLGGSAEQFF,TGTGCCAGCAGACCTCTGGGGGGGTCGGCTGAGCAGTTCTTC
TRBD1,once,TRBJ1-2,TRBV7-2,CASSLKATGGDGYTF,TGTGCCAGCAGCTTAAAGGCGACAGGGGGCGATGGCTACACCTTC
.,.,TRBJ2-7,TRBV5-1,CASSLAGTGKTYEQYF,TGCGCCAGCAGCTTGGCCGGGACGGGCAAAACCTACGAGCAGTACTTC
TRBD2,.,TRBJ2-2,TRBV18,CASSTTSLAGNTGELFF,TGTGCCAGCTCAACGACCTCCCTAGCGGGAAACACCGGGGAGCTGTTTTTT
.,.,TRBJ2-7,TRBV21-1,CASSKARIQGAFYEQYF,TGTGCCAGCAGCAAAGCGCGTATACAGGGGGCTTTCTACGAGCAGTACTTC
TRBD1,once,TRBJ1-1,TRBV5-4,CASSLTQGNEAFF,TGTGCCAGCAGCTTGACACAGGGGAATGAAGCTTTCTTT
TRBD1,.,TRBJ1-1,TRBV6-1,CASSDGTGILLTFF,TGTGCCAGCAGTGACGGGACAGGGATTTTGTTAACTTTCTTT
TRBD1,.,TRBJ2-7,TRBV19,CASSIPGTGRHEQYF,TGTGCCAGTAGTATTCCCGGGACAGGGCGGCACGAGCAGTACTTC
.,once,TRBJ2-5,TRBV28,CASSEGTRETQYF,TGTGCCAGCAGCGAGGGTACCCGAGAGACCCAGTACTTC
.,.,TRBJ1-2,TRBV5-6,CASSLFKRNYGYTF,TGTGCCAGCAGCCTCTTCAAGAGAAACTATGGCTACACCTTC
.,.,TRBJ1-6,TRBV6-5,CASSYRGTNSPLHF,TGTGCCAGCAGTTACCGGGGCACTAATTCACCCCTCCACTTT
TRBD1,.,TRBJ2-7,TRBV7-9,CASSFYSLSGDRVDIQYF,TGTGCCAGCAGCTTTTATAGTTTGTCCGGGGACAGGGTCGATATACAGTACTTC
TRBD1,.,TRBJ1-5,TRBV28,CASSFGRGRQPQHF,TGTGCCAGCAGTTTTGGAAGGGGGCGACAGCCCCAGCATTTT
.,.,TRBJ2-2,TRBV9,CASSVAGDYTGELFF,TGTGCCAGCAGCGTAGCAGGGGACTACACCGGGGAGCTGTTTTTT
.,.,TRBJ2-7,TRBV28,CASSLWGGALHEQYF,TGTGCCAGCAGTTTATGGGGGGGCGCGCTCCACGAGCAGTACTTC
TRBD1,.,TRBJ1-3,TRBV2,CASSRTGQGDTIYF,TGTGCCAGCAGTCGGACGGGACAGGGGGACACCATATATTTT
.,.,TRBJ1-3,TRBV14,CASSQDPDSWTTIYF,TGTGCCAGCAGCCAAGACCCAGATTCCTGGACTACCATATATTTT
TRBD1,.,TRBJ1-4,TRBV30,CAWSAGTGVNEKLFF,TGTGCCTGGAGTGCCGGGACAGGGGTAAATGAAAAACTGTTTTTT